The 29 T cell receptor beta chains below all came from one sample that was sequenced in a study of vaccination and CD4 T cells after COVID-19. Sequencing of DNA taken from cultured CD4+ T cells relied on the Oncomine TCR Beta short-read assay. TCRdb reanalysed the PCR reads using MiXCR and keeps one entry per CDR3 protein. The profile covers over 12,000 distinct CDR3 sequences, with over 45% appearing a single time and about 24% taken by the ten largest. The antigens for these receptors are not known. Documented treatment: roughly ten-day PBMC culture with coronavirus spike peptide pools or control peptides (ViraFEST assay). The source material was cultured CD4+ T cells from blood, sampled after SARS-CoV-2 vaccination. These receptors were obtained from a human donor with COVID-19.

The chain joins TRBV12-5 to TRBJ1-2; TRBD1 agrees at 9 bases. Trimming removed 0 bases from V and 2 bases from J; junction bases left unmatched: 4. The CDR3 is made up of 16 amino acids. CDR1 is LGHNT, CDR2 FRNRAP, per germline. As DNA, the CDR3 is TGTGCTAGTGGTTTGGTACAGGACAGGGGAAACTATGGCTACACCTTC. Protein product: CASGLVQDRGNYGYTF.

This clonotype has a handful of counts. The chain carries TRBV20-1 and TRBJ1-6, with 12 bases matching TRBD1. The length of the CDR3 is 13 residues. V lost 3 bases and J lost 10; bases outside the gene matches: 1. Germline-derived CDR1 and CDR2 are DFQATT and SNEGSKA (reference sequence). The CDR3 sequence: CSARGTGGSPLHF. The CDR3 coding sequence is TGCAGTGCTAGGGGGACAGGGGGCTCACCCCTCCACTTT.

The genes are TRBV5-6 and TRBJ2-1; D not resolved. CDR3 length: 13 amino acids. Per germline, CDR1 SGHDT and CDR2 YYEEEE. Trimming shortened V by 3 bases and J by 12 bases, and 16 bases separated the two germline ends. The CDR3 sequence: CASSSLRSVGQFF. The DNA for the CDR3 is TGTGCCAGCAGCTCCCTACGTAGTGTCGGGCAGTTCTTC.

This clonotype was counted a single time. The J gene is TRBJ1-4, the V gene TRBV20-1, with 8 bases aligning to TRBD1. The length of the CDR3 is 15 residues. V was pared by 0 bases and J by 7 bases, with 7 bases of the junction left unmatched. CDR1 is DFQATT, CDR2 SNEGSKA, per germline (reference sequence). For the CDR3, the DNA is TGCAGTGCTAGAGAGGGACAGGCCCGGGTTGAAAAACTGTTTTTT. Amino acid sequence: CSAREGQARVEKLFF.

V usage is TRBV7-9 and J usage is TRBJ1-3; 7 nucleotides line up with TRBD1. Germline loops: CDR1 SEHNR, CDR2 FQNEAQ (reference sequence). V lost 4 bases, J lost 6 bases, and 6 bases stayed unmatched. The CDR3 covers 14 residues. CDR3 DNA: TGTGCCAGCAGCTCGACAGGGTCGGCAAACACCATATATTTT. Translated: CASSSTGSANTIYF.

There are a few counts of this clonotype. J is TRBJ2-3 and V is TRBV7-6, with no clear D. This CDR3 contains 17 residues. With 3 bases removed from V and 1 base from J, the gap between germline ends came to 17 bases. Germline V lookup: CDR1 SGHVS, CDR2 FNYEAQ. CDR3 DNA sequence: TGTGCCAGCAGCTTGAATATTCCGGGCCTGCGCACAGATACGCAGTATTTT. It translates to CASSLNIPGLRTDTQYF.

This chain uses TRBV15 with TRBJ2-3; the D is unclear. Deletions cut 0 bases from V and 5 bases from J, with 6 bases between. The CDR3 totals 13 residues. The germline V gene has CDR1 LNHNV and CDR2 YYDKDF (reference sequence). The CDR3 sequence: CATSRDQLDTQYF. The CDR3 DNA reads TGTGCCACCAGCAGAGATCAGTTAGATACGCAGTATTTT.

This clonotype was seen a few times. At one end the junction does not follow the germline gene, possibly because of a read error. This chain joins TRBV7-6 and TRBJ1-1, with D unclear. Germline CDR1 is SGHVS and CDR2 is FNYEAQ. There are 13 residues in the CDR3. Here the CDR3 DNA reads TGTGCTAGCAGCCCAAACATGAACACTGAAGCTTTCTTT. It specifies CASSPNMNTEAFF. Complete variable domain (other parts from reference TRBV7-6 and TRBJ1-1): GAGVSQSPRYKVTKRGQDVALRCDPISGHVSLYWYRQALGQGPEFLTYFNYEAQQDKSGLPNDRFSAERPEGSISTLTIQRTEQRDSAMYRCASSPNMNTEAFFGQGTRLTVV.

A note on this clonotype: One end of the junction varies from germline; a read error may be responsible. The V call is TRBV5-1, the J call TRBJ2-3; D gene ambiguous. The CDR3 has 13 amino acids. Germline V lookup: CDR1 SGHRS, CDR2 YFSETQ. CDR3 coding DNA: TGCGCCAGCAGCTTGCTGGGCACGGATACGCAGTATTTT. This encodes CASSLLGTDTQYF.

The rearrangement links TRBV5-1 to TRBJ2-5; TRBD1 might be the D (6 bases). The ends were cut back, 4 bases at V and 5 bases at J, with 18 bases in the middle. The CDR3 is 15 amino acids. Germline V gene lookup returns CDR1 SGHRS and CDR2 YFSETQ. The CDR3 protein is CASSPGLGAGETQYF. CDR3 nucleotides: TGCGCCAGCAGCCCCGGCCTGGGGGCCGGGGAGACCCAGTACTTC.

The chain couples TRBV4-1 to TRBJ1-5; D remains unclear. This CDR3 is built from 17 residues. Germline V CDR1 and CDR2: MGHRA, YSYEKL. V lost 1 base, J lost 1 base, and 14 bases lay in between. CDR3 loop: CASSQVVSRRSNQPQHF. As DNA, the CDR3 is TGCGCCAGCAGCCAAGTGGTTTCGAGGCGAAGCAATCAGCCCCAGCATTTT.

This clonotype has just a few counts. The chain is built from TRBV20-1 and TRBJ2-5, with 11 positions matching TRBD2. The trim removed 3 bases at V and 4 bases at J, leaving 10 bases unmatched. CDR1 and CDR2 from the germline V gene are DFQATT and SNEGSKA (reference sequence). The CDR3 sequence is 16 residues long. The CDR3 nucleotides are TGCAGTGCTAGGACACCCGGGACTAGCGGAGGAGAGACCCAGTACTTC. This sequence encodes CSARTPGTSGGETQYF.

The V call is TRBV12-3 or TRBV12-4, the J call TRBJ1-6; D remains ambiguous. V lost 2 bases and J lost 9, with 14 bases in between. The CDR3 sequence is 15 residues long. The CDR3 bases are TGTGCCAGCAGTTTATCTCGGCGACGAAGTTCACCCCTCCACTTT. Translating gives CASSLSRRRSSPLHF.

This rearrangement joins TRBV5-1 to TRBJ1-2; 9 nucleotides match TRBD1. The CDR3 is made up of 16 amino acids. J lost 4 bases, V lost 4 bases, and 11 bases had no gene match. Germline CDR1 is SGHRS and CDR2 is YFSETQ. The CDR3 region has the DNA TGCGCCAGCAGCGAACGGACAGGGGCCGGAAGCTATGGCTACACCTTC. This translates into CASSERTGAGSYGYTF.

The J gene is TRBJ2-5, the V gene TRBV6-7; either TRBD1 or TRBD2 may fit D (5 bases each). TRBV6-7 is designated an ORF whose function remains uncertain. The length of the CDR3 is 13 residues. The V gene lost 6 bases and the J gene lost 6 bases, with 14 bases spanning the gap. CDR3 sequence: CASRTPGGQTQYF. In DNA, the CDR3 is TGTGCCAGCAGGACGCCTGGGGGACAGACCCAGTACTTC.

The chain recombines TRBV6-4 with TRBJ1-1; perhaps TRBD1 as D (6 bases). Germline V lookup: CDR1 MRHNA, CDR2 SNTAGT. This CDR3 comprises 13 residues. V was cut by 3 bases and J by 5 bases, with 10 bases left in between. DNA of the CDR3: TGTGCCAGCAGTGAACAGGGTGAAACTGAAGCTTTCTTT. This translates into CASSEQGETEAFF.

A few counts support this clonotype. The genes are TRBV6-1 and TRBJ2-7; TRBD2 matches at 8 bases. The CDR3 runs to 16 residues. After removal of 6 bases from V and 4 bases from J, the junction contained 14 bases not matched to a gene. Germline V gives CDR1 MNHNS, CDR2 SASEGT. CDR3: CASSHYERGPSYEQYF. The CDR3 DNA reads TGTGCCAGCAGCCACTATGAGCGGGGGCCTTCATACGAGCAGTACTTC.

This clonotype was counted a few times. The chain uses TRBV7-2 and TRBJ1-2, with 9 bases fitting TRBD1. V was clipped by 2 bases and J by 4 bases; unmatched bases: 5. The CDR3 sequence is 15 residues long. From germline, CDR1 is SGHTA and CDR2 FQGNSA. CDR3 amino acids: CASSLLTGGIYGYTF. For the CDR3, the DNA is TGTGCCAGCAGCTTACTCACAGGGGGCATCTATGGCTACACCTTC.

V and J are TRBV5-1 and TRBJ1-2; TRBD1 is a possible D gene (5 bases). Per the germline V gene, CDR1 is SGHRS and CDR2 is YFSETQ. The CDR3 contains 15 residues. V shed 4 bases and J shed 8 bases, with 21 bases lying between them. As DNA, the CDR3 is TGCGCCAGCAGCCCGGGGGATGCGGCATCGGGGGGCTACACCTTC. Amino acid sequence: CASSPGDAASGGYTF. Combining the CDR3 with reference TRBV5-1 and TRBJ1-2 gives the whole variable domain KAGVTQTPRYLIKTRGQQVTLSCSPISGHRSVSWYQQTPGQGLQFLFEYFSETQRNKGNFPGRFSGRQFSNSRSEMNVSTLELGDSALYLCASSPGDAASGGYTFGSGTRLTVV.

The gene calls are TRBV3-1 and TRBJ2-2, with 7 bases aligning to TRBD1. Trimming at V came to 5 bases and at J to 6 bases, leaving 9 bases not matched to a gene. The CDR3 runs 15 residues. Germline assignment: CDR1 LGHDT and CDR2 YNNKEL (reference sequence). CDR3 residues: CASSSSDRVAGELFF. The CDR3 DNA sequence: TGTGCCAGCAGCTCCAGTGACAGGGTAGCCGGGGAGCTGTTTTTT. Looking up the rest from reference TRBV3-1 and TRBJ2-2 gives the full variable domain: DTAVSQTPKYLVTQMGNDKSIKCEQNLGHDTMYWYKQDSKKFLKIMFSYNNKELIINETVPNRFSPKSPDKAHLNLHINSLELGDSAVYFCASSSSDRVAGELFFGEGSRLTVL.

V gene TRBV3-1 combines with J gene TRBJ2-3, with D perhaps TRBD1 or TRBD2 (5 bases each). Deletions cut 5 bases from V and 3 bases from J, with 6 bases between. This CDR3 spans 12 amino acids. Germline V CDR1 and CDR2: LGHDT, YNNKEL (reference sequence). The CDR3 DNA reads TGTGCCAGCAGCTGGGGGACAGATACGCAGTATTTT. Translating gives CASSWGTDTQYF.

The genes are TRBV4-3 and TRBJ1-2, with D hard to call. There are 16 residues in the CDR3. V lost 0 bases and J lost 3, with 14 bases in between. Per germline, CDR1 LGHNA and CDR2 YSLEER. CDR3 bases: TGCGCCAGCAGCCAAGATGCGGCAGTCGGTGACTATGGCTACACCTTC. This translates into CASSQDAAVGDYGYTF.

This clonotype was detected a few times. The chain uses TRBV20-1 and TRBJ1-3; D not resolved. Trimming took 5 bases from V and 4 from J, leaving 12 bases between them. Germline V gene lookup returns CDR1 DFQATT and CDR2 SNEGSKA (reference sequence). The CDR3 sequence is 13 residues long. CDR3: CSAQQTPGNTIYF. The CDR3 bases are TGCAGTGCTCAGCAGACCCCAGGAAACACCATATATTTT.

The rearrangement links TRBV6-2 or TRBV6-3 to TRBJ2-1; 10 nucleotides agree with TRBD2. Unmatched junction bases numbered 6, after V lost 6 bases and J lost 10 bases. Germline assignment: CDR1 MNHEY and CDR2 SVGEGT. This CDR3 is 13 amino acids long. The CDR3 DNA reads as TGTGCCAGCAGATTACTAGCGGGGCACGAGCAGTTCTTC. This codes for CASRLLAGHEQFF.

This chain connects TRBV19 to TRBJ1-2; the D gene is possibly TRBD1 (5 bases). The V gene lost 1 base and the J gene lost 4 bases, with 13 bases spanning the gap. The CDR3 covers 15 residues. Germline V lookup: CDR1 LNHDA, CDR2 SQIVND (reference sequence). In DNA, the CDR3 is TGTGCCAGTAGTATAGGGGGGAATCTCCTCTATGGCTACACCTTC. It is translated as CASSIGGNLLYGYTF.

Sample share makes this clonotype medium-sized. The V call is TRBV12-3 or TRBV12-4, the J call TRBJ2-5; TRBD1 agrees at 9 bases. Unmatched junction bases numbered 6, after V lost 5 bases and J lost 5 bases. The CDR3 sequence is 14 residues long. CDR3 sequence (DNA): TGTGCCAGCAGTCCTAGGGACAGGGAGGAGACCCAGTACTTC. It codes for CASSPRDREETQYF.

The genes are TRBV19 and TRBJ1-1; D may be TRBD1 (6 bases). This CDR3 spans 14 amino acids. V gave up 4 bases and J gave up 8 bases, with 17 bases separating them. The germline CDR1 and CDR2 sequences are LNHDA and SQIVND (reference sequence). CDR3 nucleotide sequence: TGTGCCAGTAGTACCCCGACAGGCCTTATAGAAGCTTTCTTT. It specifies CASSTPTGLIEAFF.

The chain recombines TRBV7-9 with TRBJ2-2; 9 bases match TRBD1. With V trimmed by 6 bases and J by 5 bases, 4 bases remained unmatched. CDR3 length: 14 residues. Germline V lookup: CDR1 SEHNR, CDR2 FQNEAQ (reference sequence). The CDR3: CASRGQGKTGELFF. In DNA, the CDR3 is TGTGCCAGCAGGGGACAGGGTAAAACCGGGGAGCTGTTTTTT. The full variable domain, completed using reference TRBV7-9 and TRBJ2-2, is DTGVSQNPRHKITKRGQNVTFRCDPISEHNRLYWYRQTLGQGPEFLTYFQNEAQLEKSRLLSDRFSAERPKGSFSTLEIQRTEQGDSAMYLCASRGQGKTGELFFGEGSRLTVL.

There are a few counts of this clonotype. The genes are TRBV5-4 and TRBJ2-5, with 12 bases lining up with TRBD2. This CDR3 is built from 20 residues. V shed 4 bases and J 6 bases; nucleotides not matched to a gene: 22. Germline V gives CDR1 SGHNT, CDR2 YYREEE (reference sequence). The CDR3: CASSLSALAGGPGFRKTQYF. CDR3 nucleotide sequence: TGTGCCAGCAGCCTGAGTGCTCTAGCGGGGGGGCCTGGGTTCCGAAAGACCCAGTACTTC. The full variable domain, completed using reference TRBV5-4 and TRBJ2-5, is ETGVTQSPTHLIKTRGQQVTLRCSSQSGHNTVSWYQQALGQGPQFIFQYYREEENGRGNFPPRFSGLQFPNYSSELNVNALELDDSALYLCASSLSALAGGPGFRKTQYFGPGTRLLVL.